This record looks at one TCR beta chain sequence and its context. Its antigen is still unknown. Nothing much larger sits one base from this clone, and base qualities are not available. These data belong to a study of CD8+ T cells in alopecia areata listed by TCRdb under 2018. A note on the overall study: The treated patients took part in an open-label pilot trial in which moderate-to-severe alopecia areata was treated with oral tofacitinib at 5 to 10 mg twice daily. immunoSEQ multiplex PCR using 35 Vbeta forward primers and 13 Jbeta reverse primers was used to amplify TCRbeta CDR3 regions. Biopsies were taken from tofacitinib-treated patients at baseline and again at 4 and 24 weeks into treatment, and several of those patients also had a later scalp biopsy. To study T cell clonal expansion in alopecia areata, the researchers applied high-throughput TCRbeta sequencing to both the C3H/HeJ mouse model and human patients. Scalp clonality was compared among normal scalp (n=4), patchy alopecia areata scalp (n=8), and alopecia totalis/universalis scalp (n=8). RNA was obtained with the PAXgene miRNA kit for fixed scalp, the miRNeasy kit for PBMCs, and the RNeasy kit for mouse skin. Tofacitinib was administered for 6 to 18 months, and 6 months of follow-up off drug were then conducted to assess delayed response and recurrence. Scalp tissue and sorted CD4+ and CD8+ peripheral blood T cells from patchy and totalis/universalis alopecia areata patients and from healthy controls were covered by human TCRbeta sequencing. Summary of the overall study and its limitations: Higher clonality and more expanded CD8+ clones were observed in lesional scalp than in normal scalp, particularly in alopecia totalis/universalis, a finding suggestive of antigenic drive. Scalp TCR repertoire analysis is complicated because resident alphabeta T cells in normal human skin are also sequenced, whereas mouse skin is dominated by gammadelta T cells. Shared TCR sequences between patients were less evident than in mice, which may be partly attributable to HLA diversity in the patient population.

Libraries came from the immunoSEQ multiplex PCR assay. RNA was extracted from all samples and reverse transcribed into cDNA, which served as template for TCR sequencing. SuperScript III was used for first-strand cDNA synthesis, primed with a 2:1 mix of oligo-dT and random hexamers. A synthetic immune receptor repertoire was used to measure amplification bias, and any remaining bias was corrected computationally. As for the authors' bioinformatics: Raw reads were preprocessed for error removal, and CDR3 was defined according to IMGT conventions as running from the conserved cysteine to phenylalanine. Clonality was computed as 1 minus the Shannon entropy, with the entropy normalized by log2 of the number of productive unique TCRs. CD4 or CD8 identity of scalp clones was inferred by cross-referencing scalp TCRbeta sequences with sorted blood CD4 and CD8 repertoires. As stored in TCRdb, this immuneACCESS dataset retains in-frame rearrangements with V and J assigned. A fraction of the clones does not appear; measured against another copy, unresolved V genes explain less than half of the discrepancy, and the remainder lacks a known reason. Clone size and V and J calls were adopted from that table, with D and trimming inferred from the DNA. The sample yields some 180,000 clones; more than 60% were counted once. About 1.7% of the sample is taken by the ten largest.

Trimming costs V 4 bases and J 4 bases, and their ends lie 6 bases apart. Including cysteine and phenylalanine, the CDR3 has 12 amino acids. The kept DNA is CDR3 alone, 36 bases in frame from the first base. Reading the germline V gene gives CDR1 SGHVS and CDR2 FQNEAQ. What the time point label conveys for this sample: baseline before oral tofacitinib. Peripheral blood and lesional scalp punch biopsies were obtained from patients with alopecia areata. PBMCs were separated by density centrifugation and stained for CD3, CD4 and CD8, after which CD4+ and CD8+ T cells were sorted on a FACSAria. Sequences were derived from CD4+ T cells sorted from blood, sampled at week 0. The chain joins TRBV7-8 to TRBJ2-3; the D gene cannot be named for sure. The receptor comes from a human donor with alopecia areata. The CDR3: CASSSLADTQYF. The nucleotide sequence reads TGTGCCAGCAGCTCTCTAGCAGATACGCAGTATTTT.